A single sample is the source of the 19 T cell receptor beta chains below, sequenced in a study of cytomegalovirus exposure and HLA in healthy donors. Primers for the PCR totalled 60 Vbeta and 13 Jbeta. Some clones are missing from TCRdb's copy, which holds only in-frame ones; the method was immunoSEQ multiplex PCR. In the table there are 55,000 to 65,000 clones, 85% to 90% of which are singletons. Sequencing was performed on PBMCs. These TCRs come from a female donor in good health and CMV-seronegative.

This clone was counted only a few times. J is TRBJ2-7 and V is TRBV5-1; 11 positions match TRBD2. Germline V gives CDR1 SGHRS, CDR2 YFSETQ. The junction had 5 bases not matched to a gene; V was cut back by 0 bases and J by 0 bases. This CDR3 region has 17 residues. DNA of the CDR3: TGCGCCAGCAGCTTGGTGGGTAGCGGGAGGGTCTCCTACGAGCAGTACTTC. It translates to CASSLVGSGRVSYEQYF.

The chain is built from TRBV9 and TRBJ2-3; no clear D gene. The germline V gene has CDR1 SGDLS and CDR2 YYNGEE. The CDR3 has 12 residues. V was cut by 2 bases and J by 6 bases, with 7 bases left in between. Here the CDR3 DNA reads TGTGCCAGCAGCGTCCCCGGGGATACGCAGTATTTT. Translating it yields CASSVPGDTQYF.

This chain connects TRBV4-3 to TRBJ2-5; tentatively, D is TRBD2 (6 bases). Deletions cut 1 base from V and 5 bases from J, with 17 bases between. Per germline, CDR1 LGHNA and CDR2 YSLEER. The CDR3 covers 16 residues. This CDR3 reads CASSQGEVVAEETQYF. CDR3 in DNA: TGCGCCAGCAGCCAAGGGGAGGTGGTAGCAGAGGAGACCCAGTACTTC.

The CDR3: CASSDSERVRNTEAFF. CDR3 nucleotide sequence: TGTGCCAGCAGTGACTCGGAACGGGTCAGGAACACTGAAGCTTTCTTT. This chain connects TRBV6-4 to TRBJ1-1; no firm D call. Trimming removed 0 bases from V and 1 base from J, with 12 bases in between. CDR3 length: 16 amino acids. Germline V gene sequence: CDR1 MRHNA, CDR2 SNTAGT.

This chain uses TRBV11-2 with TRBJ2-7; D remains ambiguous. Germline CDR1 is SGHAT and CDR2 is FQNNGV. Trimming left V 2 bases short and J 1 base short, with 9 bases between. This CDR3 spans 14 amino acids. This CDR3 is CASSLSRFSYEQYF. CDR3 coding DNA: TGTGCCAGCAGCTTAAGCAGGTTTTCCTACGAGCAGTACTTC.

This rearrangement joins TRBV2 to TRBJ2-7; D is undetermined. The germline V and J ends were trimmed by 5 bases and 4 bases, with 9 bases remaining between them. The germline V gene encodes CDR1 SNHLY and CDR2 FYNNEI. CDR3 length: 12 residues. The CDR3 sequence is CASSPSPYEQYF. In nucleotides, the CDR3 is TGTGCCAGCAGTCCAAGCCCTTACGAGCAGTACTTC.

This clone appeared a few times. The chain is built from TRBV7-2 and TRBJ2-7, with D unresolved. This CDR3 region has 15 residues. Trimming stripped 4 bases from V and 0 bases from J, with 13 bases between. Germline lookup yields CDR1 SGHTA and CDR2 FQGNSA. DNA for the CDR3: TGTGCCAGCAGCTCACCCCTAGACCCCTCCTACGAGCAGTACTTC. This translates into CASSSPLDPSYEQYF.

This chain connects TRBV28 to TRBJ2-5, with TRBD2 identical over 16 bases. TRBJ2-7 explains the end of the DNA better; the J call may be wrong. The CDR3 covers 16 residues. In germline, CDR1 is MDHEN, CDR2 SYDVKM. The CDR3: CASSLLGTSGRAEQYF. DNA for the CDR3: TGTGCCAGCAGTTTGCTAGGGACTAGCGGGAGGGCCGAGCAGTACTTC.

The chain is built from TRBV2 and TRBJ1-2, with D unclear. V was shortened by 4 bases and J by 0 bases, with 15 bases between the two germline ends. CDR1 is SNHLY and CDR2 is FYNNEI in the germline V gene. The CDR3 covers 16 residues. The CDR3 DNA sequence: TGTGCCAGCAGTGGCCCGGGTTCTTCTCCTAACTATGGCTACACCTTC. Protein sequence: CASSGPGSSPNYGYTF.

This chain uses TRBV7-8 with TRBJ1-1; 8 bases are a match to TRBD1. The CDR3 is 14 amino acids. V was clipped by 4 bases and J by 4 bases; unmatched bases: 5. Germline-derived CDR1 and CDR2 are SGHVS and FQNEAQ. The CDR3 DNA sequence: TGTGCCAGCAGCTCCCGGACAGGGAGCACTGAAGCTTTCTTT. Translation gives CASSSRTGSTEAFF. The whole variable domain, remainder taken from reference TRBV7-8 and TRBJ1-1, is GAGVSQSPRYKVAKRGQDVALRCDPISGHVSLFWYQQALGQGPEFLTYFQNEAQLDKSGLPSDRFFAERPEGSVSTLKIQRTQQEDSAVYLCASSSRTGSTEAFFGQGTRLTVV.

The chain carries TRBV20-1 and TRBJ2-7, with no clear D. Trimming took 3 bases from V and 2 from J, leaving 2 bases between them. Per germline, CDR1 DFQATT and CDR2 SNEGSKA (reference sequence). The CDR3 totals 10 residues. DNA of the CDR3: TGCAGTGCTAGTACCTACGAGCAGTACTTC. This codes for CSASTYEQYF.

J is TRBJ2-3 and V is TRBV6-6, with TRBD1 as a possible D gene (5 bases). Germline V gene sequence: CDR1 MNHNY, CDR2 SVGAGI (reference sequence). This CDR3 is built from 14 residues. Trimming cost V 4 bases and J 4 bases, with 12 bases left between them. The CDR3 DNA follows: TGTGCCAGCAGTTGGGGCGGCCCCCCAGATACGCAGTATTTT. Protein: CASSWGGPPDTQYF.

Comments on this clone: Germline and junction disagree at one end, which may indicate a read error. The chain links TRBV7-9 to TRBJ2-7, with 7 nucleotides matching TRBD1. CDR1 and CDR2 (germline): SEHNR, FQNEAQ (reference sequence). The CDR3 length is 13 residues. The CDR3 region has the DNA TGTTCCAGCAGCTCGCCGACAGGGAGCGAGCAGTACTTC. Translating gives CSSSSPTGSEQYF.

V is TRBV28 and J is TRBJ2-3; TRBD2 aligns across 14 bases. V dropped 5 bases and J dropped 5; count of bases not matched to a gene: 9. CDR3 length: 17 amino acids. The germline V gene has CDR1 MDHEN and CDR2 SYDVKM. The chain's CDR3 is CASSRTSGRQGRDTQYF. In nucleotides, the CDR3 is TGTGCCAGCAGTCGGACTAGCGGGAGGCAGGGTAGAGATACGCAGTATTTT.

The V and J genes are TRBV7-2 and TRBJ2-7; TRBD2 matches at 10 bases. V was clipped by 5 bases and J by 3 bases; unmatched bases: 7. CDR3 size: 15 residues. Germline values: CDR1 SGHTA, CDR2 FQGNSA. The CDR3 sequence: CASSLRASGGYEQYF. The CDR3 nucleotides read TGTGCCAGCAGCCTTCGGGCTAGCGGGGGCTACGAGCAGTACTTC.

The V and J genes are TRBV19 and TRBJ1-5; D unresolved. Germline V lookup: CDR1 LNHDA, CDR2 SQIVND (reference sequence). This CDR3 is built from 13 residues. V was pared by 6 bases and J by 4 bases, with 10 bases between. The CDR3: CASSPTGNQPQHF. The CDR3 region has the DNA TGTGCCAGTAGCCCGACGGGGAATCAGCCCCAGCATTTT. Together with reference TRBV19 and TRBJ1-5, the CDR3 gives the full variable domain: DGGITQSPKYLFRKEGQNVTLSCEQNLNHDAMYWYRQDPGQGLRLIYYSQIVNDFQKGDIAEGYSVSREKKESFPLTVTSAQKNPTAFYLCASSPTGNQPQHFGDGTRLSIL.

The rearrangement links TRBV5-8 to TRBJ2-5; 7 positions agree with TRBD1. The CDR3 consists of 15 residues. The germline CDR1 and CDR2 sequences are SGHTS and YDEGEE. V lost 3 bases and J lost 2; bases outside the gene matches: 7. The CDR3 sequence: CASSSVDRAQETQYF. CDR3 nucleotides: TGTGCCAGCAGCTCAGTTGACAGGGCACAAGAGACCCAGTACTTC. Looking up the rest from reference TRBV5-8 and TRBJ2-5 gives the full variable domain: EAGVTQSPTHLIKTRGQQATLRCSPISGHTSVYWYQQALGLGLQFLLWYDEGEERNRGNFPPRFSGRQFPNYSSELNVNALELEDSALYLCASSSVDRAQETQYFGPGTRLLVL.

Remarks on this clone: One end of the junction fails to match germline, which may point to a read error. The rearrangement uses TRBV7-9 and TRBJ2-7; no definite D call. CDR3 length: 15 amino acids. CDR1 is SEHNR, CDR2 FQNEAQ, per germline (reference sequence). The DNA for the CDR3 is TGTGCCGGCAGCTTAGGTATAGAACGAACCTACGAGCAGTACTTC. Protein product: CAGSLGIERTYEQYF.

The rearrangement links TRBV29-1 to TRBJ2-2; 8 nucleotides line up with TRBD1. V trimming: 7 bases; J trimming: 7 bases; junction bases outside the gene matches: 14. The germline V gene encodes CDR1 SQVTM and CDR2 ANQGSEA. CDR3 size: 15 residues. The CDR3 bases are TGCAGCGCTGTGACGGGACAGGAGAGCGGCGGGGAGCTGTTTTTT. It translates to CSAVTGQESGGELFF.